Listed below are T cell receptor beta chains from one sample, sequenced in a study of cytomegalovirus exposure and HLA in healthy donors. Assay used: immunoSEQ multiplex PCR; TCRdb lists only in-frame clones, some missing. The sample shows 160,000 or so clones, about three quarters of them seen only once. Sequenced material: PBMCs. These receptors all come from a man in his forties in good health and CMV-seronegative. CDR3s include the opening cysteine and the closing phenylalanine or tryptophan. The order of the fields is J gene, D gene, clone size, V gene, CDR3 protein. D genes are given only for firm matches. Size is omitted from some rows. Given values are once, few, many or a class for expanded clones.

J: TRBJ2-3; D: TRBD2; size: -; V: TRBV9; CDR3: CASSRTSGNRRPSTDTQYF
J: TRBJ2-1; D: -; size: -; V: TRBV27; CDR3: CASSLWGQPNEQFF
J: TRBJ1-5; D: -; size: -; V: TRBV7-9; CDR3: CASIGEVGQPQHF
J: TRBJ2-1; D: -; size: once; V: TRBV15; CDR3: CATSRLLTDNEQFF
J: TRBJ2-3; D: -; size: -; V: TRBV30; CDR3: CAWSVSADTQYF
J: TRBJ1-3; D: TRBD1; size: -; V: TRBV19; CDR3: CASSSGQVAADTIYF
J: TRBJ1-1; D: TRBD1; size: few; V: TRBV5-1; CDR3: CASSSRDRRMNTEAFF
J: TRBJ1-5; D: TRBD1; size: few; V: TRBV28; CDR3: CASSPGTGSGQPQHF
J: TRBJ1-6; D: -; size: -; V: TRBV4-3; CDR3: CASSQGGGASSPLHF
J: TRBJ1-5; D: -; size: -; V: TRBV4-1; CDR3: CASSQDLGARNNQPQHF
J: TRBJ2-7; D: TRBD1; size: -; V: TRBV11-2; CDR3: CASSLGQGEQYF
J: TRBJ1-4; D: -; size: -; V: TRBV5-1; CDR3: CASSLWAAQAPVKLFF
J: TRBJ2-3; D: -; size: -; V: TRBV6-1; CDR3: CASSGQQGDTQYF
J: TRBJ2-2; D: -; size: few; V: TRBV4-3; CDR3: CASSQDQVAGELFF
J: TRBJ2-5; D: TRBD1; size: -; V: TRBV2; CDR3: CAGQGQLLPETQYF
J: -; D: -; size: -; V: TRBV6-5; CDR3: CASSRSLDEQYF
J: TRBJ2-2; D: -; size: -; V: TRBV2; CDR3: CASSTNVELFF
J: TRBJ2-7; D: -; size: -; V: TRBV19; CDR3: CASSPHHQNYEQYF
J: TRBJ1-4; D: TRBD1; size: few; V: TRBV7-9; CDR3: CASSSGTGKGGNEKLFF
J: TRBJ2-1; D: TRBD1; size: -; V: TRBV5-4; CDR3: CASSLTGTGPNEQFF
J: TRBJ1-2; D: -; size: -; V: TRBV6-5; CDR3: CASSFSRVNYGYTF
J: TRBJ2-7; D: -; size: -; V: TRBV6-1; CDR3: CASYYGDTYYEQYF
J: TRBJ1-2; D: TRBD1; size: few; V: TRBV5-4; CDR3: CASSRTGGGGYTF
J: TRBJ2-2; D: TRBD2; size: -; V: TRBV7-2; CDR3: CASSLRGLAGTGELFF
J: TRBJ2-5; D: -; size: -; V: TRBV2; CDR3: CASTASGVEQYF
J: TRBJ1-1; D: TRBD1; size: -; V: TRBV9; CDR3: CASSALGAGGMDTEAFF
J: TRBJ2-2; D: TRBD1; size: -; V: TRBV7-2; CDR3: CASSRPGTGTGELFF
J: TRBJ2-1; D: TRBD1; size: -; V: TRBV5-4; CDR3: CASSLVAGTAYNEQFF
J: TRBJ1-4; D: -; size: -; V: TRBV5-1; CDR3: CASSPYSSNEKLFF
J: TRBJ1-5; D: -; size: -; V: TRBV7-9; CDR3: CSSSPLAVDQPQHF
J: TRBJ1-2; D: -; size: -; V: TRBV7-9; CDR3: CASSPQGPGVVYGYTF
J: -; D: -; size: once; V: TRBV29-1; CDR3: CSVVERTYEQYF
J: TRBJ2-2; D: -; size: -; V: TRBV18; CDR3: CASSPEVATGELFF
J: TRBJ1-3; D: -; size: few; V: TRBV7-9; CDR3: CASTLRRSGRAGNTIYF
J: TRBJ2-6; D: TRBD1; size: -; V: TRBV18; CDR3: CASSPKGQTNGGANVLTF
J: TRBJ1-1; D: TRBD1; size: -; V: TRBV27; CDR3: CASSFRDRGTEAFF
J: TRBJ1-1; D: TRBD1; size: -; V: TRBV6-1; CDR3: CASSWDRGNTEAFF
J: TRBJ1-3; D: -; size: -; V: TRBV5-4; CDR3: CASSSPGGNTIYF
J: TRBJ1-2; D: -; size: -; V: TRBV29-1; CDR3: CSVEQAHLRNGYTF
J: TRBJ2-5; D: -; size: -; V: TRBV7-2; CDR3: CASSLVVETQYF